This T cell receptor (beta chain) was profiled in a study of control samples from healthy donors and cancer patients (dated by TCRdb to the early 2020s). Remarks on this clone: The antigen this receptor binds is unknown. Base-call qualities are not available, and no considerably larger clone is one nucleotide away.

Library prep was done by the immunoSEQ multiplex PCR assay. TCRdb retrieved this table from immuneACCESS and kept in-frame rearrangements only. Not all clones are present; in checked studies, unresolved V genes account for under half, and no reason is known for the remainder. Within this sample are more than 75,000 clones, with 70% to 85% of them counted one time only. The ten biggest clones cover under 50% of the sample. Taken from cysteine to phenylalanine, the CDR3 has 14 residues. CDR3 DNA is the only sequence kept; it has 42 bases, read in frame from the first base. Trimmed from V: 4 bases; trimmed from J: 8 bases; junction bases lacking a gene match: 6. The germline V gene sets CDR1 to SGHRS and CDR2 to YFSETQ.

The clonotype comes from a man aged 70-80 years with lung cancer. The chain employs TRBV5-1 and TRBJ1-4; a stretch of 9 junction bases matches TRBD1. The sample comprised PBMCs. CDR3 protein: CASSPAGTGEKLFF. Read as DNA, the sequence is TGCGCCAGCAGCCCGGCAGGGACAGGGGAAAAACTGTTTTTT.